This T cell receptor (beta chain) is from a study of post-analysis software for immune sequencing data. Overall study context: Courses of disease covered relapsing-remitting, secondary progressive and progressive-relapsing multiple sclerosis.

Whole-study results and caveats: F-measure co-clustering was strong for batch-matched samples. Multiple sclerosis patients showed significantly lower normalized Chao1 diversity than controls did. Patients showed TRBV5-6, TRBV5-1 and TRBV20-1 among five TRBV segments more frequent than in controls.

Germline values: CDR1 PRHDT, CDR2 FYEKMQ (reference sequence). CDR3 length equals 14 residues. With 3 bases removed from V and 10 bases from J, the gap between germline ends came to 13 bases. cDNA libraries for TCR beta contained unique molecular identifiers. TCRdb ran MiXCR on the PCR reads and lists one entry per CDR3 protein. Of a few hundred thousand distinct CDR3 sequences in the sample, around a third were seen once. As for this clonotype: No antigen is known for it.

The sample consisted of blood. The chain uses TRBV13 and TRBJ1-6; TRBD1 is a possible D gene (5 bases). This TCR came from a girl under 18 with multiple sclerosis. This chain's CDR3 is CASSLPQEGSPLHF. The CDR3 DNA follows: TGTGCCAGCAGCTTGCCACAGGAAGGGTCACCCCTCCACTTT.